Listed below are T cell receptor beta chains from one sample, sequenced in a study of CD8 T cells in Susac syndrome. TCRdb re-analysed the immunoSEQ multiplex PCR reads in MiXCR, keeping a single row per CDR3 protein. Here the sample spans tens of thousands of distinct CDR3 sequences, approximately 94% being singletons. Sequencing was carried out using CD4+ T cells from PBMCs. These receptors all stem from a human donor with Susac syndrome. The CDR3 runs from the conserved cysteine through the conserved F or W. Each record gives: D gene, J gene, V gene, CDR3 protein, CDR3 DNA. A D gene is named only where the DNA matches it firmly.

. | TRBJ1-6 | TRBV24-1 | CATPRGARSPLHF | TGTGCAACCCCCCGGGGGGCGAGGTCACCCCTCCACTTT
. | TRBJ1-1 | TRBV28 | CASRGGGENTEAFF | TGTGCCAGCAGAGGGGGAGGGGAGAACACTGAAGCTTTCTTT
TRBD1 | TRBJ2-3 | TRBV2 | CASSGGTDWGTDTQYF | TGTGCCAGCAGTGGAGGGACAGATTGGGGCACAGATACGCAGTATTTT
. | TRBJ1-1 | TRBV7-9 | CASSLFAGGTEAFF | TGTGCCAGCAGCTTATTCGCGGGGGGCACTGAAGCTTTCTTT
. | TRBJ1-2 | TRBV30 | CARAPRIQIYGYTF | TGTGCCCGGGCCCCCAGAATCCAAATCTATGGCTACACCTTC
TRBD2 | TRBJ2-3 | TRBV28 | CASSPLGLAGLDTQYF | TGTGCCAGCAGCCCGCTCGGACTAGCGGGATTGGATACGCAGTATTTT
. | TRBJ1-4 | TRBV14 | CASSPTPGLGEKLFF | TGTGCCAGCAGCCCAACTCCGGGTCTGGGTGAAAAACTGTTTTTT
. | TRBJ1-2 | TRBV20-1 | CSARDHRGIYGYTF | TGCAGTGCTAGAGATCATAGAGGGATCTATGGCTACACCTTC
TRBD2 | TRBJ2-5 | TRBV9 | CASSSSGRETQYF | TGTGCCAGCAGCTCCAGCGGGAGGGAGACCCAGTACTTC
. | TRBJ2-5 | TRBV11-1 | CASSLRVNKYQETQYF | TGTGCCAGCAGCTTGCGTGTTAACAAGTACCAAGAGACCCAGTACTTC
. | TRBJ1-3 | TRBV29-1 | CSIAGSGNTIYF | TGCAGCATAGCAGGGTCTGGAAACACCATATATTTT
TRBD2 | TRBJ2-3 | TRBV9 | CASTRAGEGDTQYF | TGTGCCAGCACCAGAGCGGGAGAGGGGGATACGCAGTATTTT
TRBD2 | TRBJ2-5 | TRBV7-2 | CASSGGLAETQYF | TGTGCCAGCAGCGGGGGACTAGCGGAGACCCAGTACTTC
. | TRBJ1-1 | TRBV4-1 | CASSQGQGKNTEAFF | TGCGCCAGCAGCCAAGGGCAAGGGAAGAACACTGAAGCTTTCTTT
TRBD1 | TRBJ1-1 | TRBV15 | CATSRGQGEAFF | TGTGCCACCAGCAGAGGACAGGGGGAAGCTTTCTTT
. | TRBJ1-4 | TRBV7-2 | CASSLVAGGNPEKLFF | TGTGCCAGCAGCTTAGTCGCCGGTGGGAATCCGGAAAAACTGTTTTTT
. | TRBJ1-2 | TRBV12-3/TRBV12-4 | CASSNGHGYGYTF | TGTGCCAGCAGCAATGGACATGGGTATGGCTACACCTTC
. | TRBJ2-7 | TRBV6-2/TRBV6-3 | CASSLGVHEQYF | TGTGCCAGCAGTTTGGGGGTCCACGAGCAGTACTTC
TRBD1 | TRBJ1-5 | TRBV19 | CASSTSGTGARPQHF | TGTGCCAGTAGTACGTCCGGGACAGGGGCCCGGCCCCAGCATTTT
TRBD2 | TRBJ2-3 | TRBV12-3/TRBV12-4 | CASSSSGLAGVTDTQYF | TGTGCCAGCAGTTCCAGCGGACTAGCGGGAGTCACAGATACGCAGTATTTT
. | TRBJ2-1 | TRBV12-3/TRBV12-4 | CASSLARWGEPYNEQFF | TGTGCCAGCAGTTTAGCGCGTTGGGGGGAACCCTACAATGAGCAGTTCTTC
TRBD2 | TRBJ2-5 | TRBV6-5 | CASSYRRGETQYF | TGTGCCAGCAGTTACAGGCGGGGGGAGACCCAGTACTTC
TRBD1 | TRBJ2-5 | TRBV5-4 | CASSLTQGAWETQYF | TGTGCCAGCAGCCTTACCCAGGGGGCATGGGAGACCCAGTACTTC
. | TRBJ1-2 | TRBV12-3/TRBV12-4 | CASSFTTLGGYTF | TGTGCCAGCAGTTTCACTACTCTGGGAGGCTACACCTTC
. | TRBJ2-2 | TRBV24-1 | CATGRDSYFNTGELFF | TGTGCCACCGGCCGAGACAGTTACTTCAACACCGGGGAGCTGTTTTTT
. | TRBJ2-5 | TRBV29-1 | CSVEDLGGWGQYF | TGCAGCGTTGAAGATCTAGGGGGGTGGGGCCAGTACTTC
. | TRBJ2-2 | TRBV29-1 | CSVGLGGGGTGELFF | TGCAGCGTTGGACTAGGTGGAGGAGGAACCGGGGAGCTGTTTTTT
. | TRBJ2-1 | TRBV6-2/TRBV6-3 | CASSKAGSSYNEQFF | TGTGCCAGCTCCAAGGCGGGCAGCTCCTACAATGAGCAGTTCTTC
. | TRBJ1-4 | TRBV4-2 | CASSQESYSTNEKLFF | TGTGCCAGCAGCCAAGAAAGTTATTCAACTAATGAAAAACTGTTTTTT
. | TRBJ2-2 | TRBV5-1 | CASSLGASTGELFF | TGCGCCAGCAGCTTAGGGGCATCCACCGGGGAGCTGTTTTTT
. | TRBJ1-1 | TRBV20-1 | CSARAFSGHLDTEAFF | TGCAGTGCTAGAGCCTTTTCAGGACATTTGGACACTGAAGCTTTCTTT
TRBD1 | TRBJ1-2 | TRBV20-1 | CSAKDRDQYGYTF | TGCAGTGCGAAAGACAGGGACCAATATGGCTACACCTTC